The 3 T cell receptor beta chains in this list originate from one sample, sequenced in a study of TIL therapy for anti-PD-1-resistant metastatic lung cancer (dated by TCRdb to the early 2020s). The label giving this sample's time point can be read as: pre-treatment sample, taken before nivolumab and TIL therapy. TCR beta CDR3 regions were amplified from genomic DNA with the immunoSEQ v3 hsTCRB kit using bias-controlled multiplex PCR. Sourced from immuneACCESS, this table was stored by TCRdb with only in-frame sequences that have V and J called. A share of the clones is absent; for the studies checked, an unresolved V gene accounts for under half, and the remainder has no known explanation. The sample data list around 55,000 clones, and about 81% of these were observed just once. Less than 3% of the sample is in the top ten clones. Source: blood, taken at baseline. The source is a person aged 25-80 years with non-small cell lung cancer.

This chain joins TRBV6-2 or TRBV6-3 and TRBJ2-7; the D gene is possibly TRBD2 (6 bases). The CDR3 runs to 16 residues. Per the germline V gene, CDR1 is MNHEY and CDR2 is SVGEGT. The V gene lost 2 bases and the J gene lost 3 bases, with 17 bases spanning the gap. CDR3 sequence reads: CASSYNLAGRYYEQYF. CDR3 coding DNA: TGTGCCAGCAGTTACAATTTGGCAGGGAGGTACTACGAGCAGTACTTC.

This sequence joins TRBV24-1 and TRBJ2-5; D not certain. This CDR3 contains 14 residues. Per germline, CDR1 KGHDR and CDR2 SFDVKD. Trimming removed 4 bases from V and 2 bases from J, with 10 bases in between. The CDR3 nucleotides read TGTGCCACCAGTGACCCCGCCGTTCAAGAGACCCAGTACTTC. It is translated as CATSDPAVQETQYF.

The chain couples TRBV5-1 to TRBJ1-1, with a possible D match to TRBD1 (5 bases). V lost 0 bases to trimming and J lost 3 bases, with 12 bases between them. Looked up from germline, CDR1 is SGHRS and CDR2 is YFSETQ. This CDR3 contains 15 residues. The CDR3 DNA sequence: TGCGCCAGCAGCTTGGGGGCCGGGGGGGACACTGAAGCTTTCTTT. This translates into CASSLGAGGDTEAFF.